This T cell receptor beta chain was profiled in a study of response to subunit inactivated influenza vaccine. Comments on this clonotype: What it binds is unknown.

TCRdb passed the RT-PCR reads through MiXCR, listing each CDR3 protein once. The sample shows 300,000 to 350,000 distinct CDR3 sequences, about a fifth of them seen only once. V lost 6 bases to trimming and J lost 4 bases, with 7 bases between them. This CDR3 comprises 11 residues. The germline gives CDR1 DFQATT, CDR2 SNEGSKA (reference sequence). Study-level results: Researchers suggested that each seasonal influenza vaccination recruits few new T cells.

The genes are TRBV20-1 and TRBJ1-5; no definite D call. Sequenced here: PBMCs from blood, sampled approximately 20 months after vaccination. The source is a man aged 50 to 75 who received an inactivated influenza vaccine. CDR3 in amino acids: CSALGNQPQHF. CDR3 nucleotides: TGCAGTGCCCTGGGGAATCAGCCCCAGCATTTT.